The clone carrying this T cell receptor beta chain has at least ten counts. Its cognate antigen is unknown. This entry comes from a study of human T cells and chemical hapten exposure. Study details: The scalp of each patient received a weekly diphenylcyclopropenone dose for the full approximately 26-week study. Study results and limitations: There was alopecia in the donors, so their immune response may differ from that of healthy people. No change in TCRs above 1 in 1000 frequency was produced by DPC sensitization. The study found expanded TCRs formed significantly more large CDR3 similarity clusters than controls.

Noted time point: pre-sensitization, week 0. Treatment in this sample: therapeutic diphenylcyclopropenone sensitization with weekly scalp DPC. TCRdb reprocessed the RACE reads via MiXCR and lists one record per CDR3 protein. The profile shows roughly 38,000 distinct CDR3 sequences, 6.5% to 8% of them singletons. The sequence was obtained from a woman between 45 and 60 years old with alopecia areata. Some clones in this sample may be carry-over from other donors' samples. Sample: whole blood, taken in connection with sensitization to the hapten diphenylcyclopropenone (DPC).

The CDR3 is CASSFDGMNTEAFF. DNA for the CDR3: TGTGCCAGCAGTTTTGACGGTATGAACACTGAAGCTTTCTTT. The chain employs TRBV12-3 or TRBV12-4 and TRBJ1-1; D uncertain. The CDR3 length is 14 residues. V was cut by 3 bases and J by 0 bases, with 8 bases left in between.